These T cell receptor beta chains were read from a single sample in a study of CD8+CD57+ T cells in acquired aplastic anemia. TCRdb itself ran the reads through MiXCR, one entry per CDR3 protein. Here the sample spans 250,000 to 300,000 distinct CDR3 sequences, around 60% being singletons. Sequencing was carried out using sorted CD4+, CD8+, or CD8+CD57+ T cells (not recorded which) from PBMCs. The receptors originated from a human donor with severe aplastic anemia or a healthy control (not recorded which). CDR3s include the opening cysteine and the closing phenylalanine or tryptophan. The D gene is left open where the match is weak. Clone size is stated in some rows and not others, as once, few, many or a class when expanded.

TRBD2	TRBJ2-1	NA	TRBV5-4	TGTGCCAGCAGCTTACGGGAGGTCGGAGACAATGAGCAGTTCTTC	CASSLREVGDNEQFF
NA	TRBJ2-5	NA	TRBV13	TGTGCCAGCAGCTTAGGTCGTCGACAAGCCGGGGAGACCCAGTACTTC	CASSLGRRQAGETQYF
NA	TRBJ1-1	NA	TRBV12-3/TRBV12-4	TGTGCCAGCAGTCCCCGCACCCAAGCTTTCTTT	CASSPRTQAFF
NA	TRBJ1-2	many	TRBV20-1	TGCAGTGCTAGACCCGGGACGAACTATGGCTACACCTTC	CSARPGTNYGYTF
NA	TRBJ2-1	NA	TRBV10-3	TGTGCCATCAGTGAGTCGGGGGGAGTCAATGAGCAGTTCTTC	CAISESGGVNEQFF
NA	TRBJ2-6	NA	TRBV7-9	TGTGCCAGCAGCCTTAGACAGACGGGGGCCAACGTCCTGACTTTC	CASSLRQTGANVLTF
NA	TRBJ2-7	many	TRBV7-9	TGTGCCAGCAGCTTAGAGGGGGTCCAGGCCTACGAGCAGTACTTC	CASSLEGVQAYEQYF
TRBD2	TRBJ2-5	NA	TRBV20-1	TGCAGTGCAAGACTAGCCGTCCAAGAGACCCAGTACTTC	CSARLAVQETQYF
TRBD2	TRBJ2-5	NA	TRBV7-2	TGTGCCAGCAGCTTAGGTCCCCGAGCGGGACTCCAAGAGACCCAGTACTTC	CASSLGPRAGLQETQYF
TRBD1	TRBJ1-2	NA	TRBV24-1	TGTGCCACCAGTGATCCGGGACAGAGCCTCTATGGCTACACCTTC	CATSDPGQSLYGYTF
NA	TRBJ2-5	many	TRBV20-1	TGCAGTGCTAGGCAAGAGACCCAGTACTTC	CSARQETQYF
TRBD1	TRBJ1-1	NA	TRBV2	TGTGCCAGCACCTCTACAACGACAGGGGGAGTTGAAGCTTTCTTT	CASTSTTTGGVEAFF
NA	TRBJ1-4	once	TRBV15	TGTGCCACCAATATGAGGGCAACAAATGAAAAACTGTTTTTT	CATNMRATNEKLFF
NA	TRBJ2-5	NA	TRBV20-1	TGCAGTGCTCTGGCGGGGAAAGAGACCCAGTACTTC	CSALAGKETQYF
TRBD2	TRBJ2-5	few	TRBV7-2	TGTGCCAGCAGCTTTGGGACTAGGAAGTACTTC	CASSFGTRKYF
NA	TRBJ1-2	NA	TRBV10-2	TGCGCCAGCAGTGAGGGGACGGTCCATGGCTACACCTTC	CASSEGTVHGYTF
TRBD2	TRBJ2-5	many	TRBV5-6	TGTGCCAGCAGCTTGACTAGCGGGGGCCAAGAGACCCAGTACTTC	CASSLTSGGQETQYF
TRBD2	TRBJ2-1	NA	TRBV9	TGTGCCAGCAGCACTTCGACTAGCAGACTATACAATGAGCAGTTCTTC	CASSTSTSRLYNEQFF
NA	TRBJ1-1	few	TRBV29-1	TGCAGCGTTGAACGGGACCAGAACACTGAAGCTTTCTTT	CSVERDQNTEAFF
NA	TRBJ2-3	many	TRBV6-1	TGTGCCAGCAGTGGTACCACAGATACGCAGTATTTT	CASSGTTDTQYF
TRBD1	TRBJ2-4	many	TRBV20-1	TGCAGTGCTAGCAAACTCTCGACAGGGATCAACATTCAGTACTTC	CSASKLSTGINIQYF
TRBD2	TRBJ2-5	NA	TRBV7-2	TGTGCCAGCAGCTTAGGTCGTCGACTAGCGGGGATGGAGACCCAGTACTTC	CASSLGRRLAGMETQYF
TRBD1	TRBJ1-1	many	TRBV4-1	TGCGCCAGCAGCCAAGATCCCACAGGGGGATTAAACACTGAAGCTTTCTTT	CASSQDPTGGLNTEAFF
NA	TRBJ1-1	many	TRBV7-2	TGTGCCAGCAGCATTAGGTTTAACACTGAAGCTTTCTTT	CASSIRFNTEAFF
NA	TRBJ2-7	many	TRBV24-1	TGTGCCACCAGTGACCCCCGGGGCAAGGAGCAGTACTTC	CATSDPRGKEQYF
TRBD1	TRBJ2-7	few	TRBV5-1	TGTGCCAGCACCACCGGGACAGGAGGCGAGCAGTACTTC	CASTTGTGGEQYF
NA	TRBJ2-2	NA	TRBV19	TGTGCCAGTAGTATTTACCCGGCCAGGGCGAACACCGGGGAGCTGTTTTTT	CASSIYPARANTGELFF
TRBD1	TRBJ2-5	NA	TRBV11-1	TGTGCCAGCAGCCAACGACAGGGTGCCGGGTTGCCCCAGTACTTC	CASSQRQGAGLPQYF
TRBD2	TRBJ2-5	few	TRBV9	TGTGCCAGCAGCGAAGGGACTAGCGGGATAGAGACCCAGTACTTC	CASSEGTSGIETQYF